This T cell receptor (beta chain) was identified during a study of cytomegalovirus exposure and HLA in healthy donors. With 60 Vbeta and 13 Jbeta primers, the PCR was carried out. The data were produced by immunoSEQ multiplex PCR, yet TCRdb's version contains in-frame clones alone and is incomplete. Of approximately 160,000 clones in the sample, less than 90% were seen once. Findings and limits, study-wide: Some V segments, including TRBV6-2 and TRBV6-3, were excluded as indistinguishable.

This clone was picked up one time. No antigen is known for it. V was pared by 1 base and J by 3 bases, with 12 bases between. CDR3 length equals 15 residues. CDR1 is SEHNR, CDR2 FQNEAQ, per germline (reference sequence). What was sequenced was PBMCs. This sequence originates from a man aged 45 to 65 in good health and CMV-seropositive. The V and J genes are TRBV7-9 and TRBJ1-1; D is possibly TRBD1 (5 bases). The CDR3 sequence: CASSLGGVEDTEAFF. CDR3 nucleotides: TGTGCCAGCAGCTTAGGGGGGGTGGAGGACACTGAAGCTTTCTTT. The whole variable domain, remainder taken from reference TRBV7-9 and TRBJ1-1, is DTGVSQNPRHKITKRGQNVTFRCDPISEHNRLYWYRQTLGQGPEFLTYFQNEAQLEKSRLLSDRFSAERPKGSFSTLEIQRTEQGDSAMYLCASSLGGVEDTEAFFGQGTRLTVV.